Presented here are 5 T cell receptor beta chains from one specimen sequenced in a study of CD8+ T cells in alopecia areata. The sample's treatment: oral pan-JAK inhibitor, 5-10 mg twice daily. Isolated RNA was reverse transcribed into cDNA used as the sequencing template. Assay: immunoSEQ multiplex PCR; the TCRdb copy retains only in-frame clones and omits some. This table holds fewer than 150,000 clones, approximately 59% found once. This material consisted of CD8+ T cells sorted from blood, taken at week 4, from a patient treated with tofacitinib. These receptors came from a human donor with alopecia areata.

This clone turned up a few times. This chain links TRBV5-6 with TRBJ1-2, with D hard to call. The CDR3 sequence is 12 residues long. Trimming stripped 4 bases from V and 8 bases from J, with 12 bases between. Germline CDR1 is SGHDT and CDR2 is YYEEEE. CDR3 coding DNA: TGTGCCAGCAGCGTGGCAGGTGGAGGCTACACCTTC. Translating it yields CASSVAGGGYTF.

The genes are TRBV13 and TRBJ2-7, with TRBD2 matching 15 bases. Germline CDR1 is PRHDT and CDR2 is FYEKMQ (reference sequence). This CDR3 has 17 amino acids. Unmatched junction bases numbered 7, after V lost 2 bases and J lost 5 bases. CDR3 sequence reads: CASSLPGLAGGPDEQYF. The CDR3 bases are TGTGCCAGCAGCTTACCCGGACTAGCGGGGGGGCCGGACGAGCAGTACTTC.

The CDR3 DNA sequence: TGTGCCAGCAGCAGCTCCGGGACAGGGGGCCAAGAGCAGTACTTC. It specifies CASSSSGTGGQEQYF. The chain joins TRBV7-8 to TRBJ2-7; 12 bases fit TRBD1. Germline assignment: CDR1 SGHVS and CDR2 FQNEAQ. Trimming took 5 bases from V and 7 from J; bases not matched to a gene: 9. The CDR3 totals 15 residues.

There are a few counts of this clone. The genes are TRBV19 and TRBJ2-4, with D tentatively TRBD1 (6 bases). V dropped 4 bases and J dropped 1 base, with 11 bases sitting between them. The CDR3 consists of 15 residues. The germline CDR1 and CDR2 sequences are LNHDA and SQIVND (reference sequence). The CDR3 here is CASSSFQGAKNIQYF. CDR3 DNA: TGTGCCAGTAGTAGTTTTCAGGGGGCCAAAAACATTCAGTACTTC.

The chain has TRBV7-9 and TRBJ2-7, with D uncertain. This CDR3 is built from 14 residues. The germline gives CDR1 SEHNR, CDR2 FQNEAQ (reference sequence). The V gene lost 5 bases and the J gene lost 1 base, with 12 bases spanning the gap. The CDR3 nucleotides are TGTGCCAGCAGCCCACCGACGGAATCCTACGAGCAGTACTTC. Translated, it gives CASSPPTESYEQYF.